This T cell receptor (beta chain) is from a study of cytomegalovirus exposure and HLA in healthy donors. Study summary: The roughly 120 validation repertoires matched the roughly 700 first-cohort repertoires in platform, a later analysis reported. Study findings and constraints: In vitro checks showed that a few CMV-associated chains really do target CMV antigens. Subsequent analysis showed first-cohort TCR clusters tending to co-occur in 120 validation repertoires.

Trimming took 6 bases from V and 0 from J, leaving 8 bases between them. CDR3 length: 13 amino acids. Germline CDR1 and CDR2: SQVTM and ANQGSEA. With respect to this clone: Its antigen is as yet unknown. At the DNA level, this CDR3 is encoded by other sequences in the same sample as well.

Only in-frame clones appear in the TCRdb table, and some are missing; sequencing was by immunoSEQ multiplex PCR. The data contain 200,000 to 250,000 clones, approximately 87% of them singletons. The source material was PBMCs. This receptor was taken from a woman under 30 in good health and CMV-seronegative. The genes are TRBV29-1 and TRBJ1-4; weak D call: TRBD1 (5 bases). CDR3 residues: CSVGGATNEKLFF. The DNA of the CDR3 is TGCAGCGTGGGGGGTGCAACTAATGAAAAACTGTTTTTT.